The 29 T cell receptor beta chains in this list originate from one sample, sequenced in a study of shared clonotypes between healthy human individuals. Only in-frame clones appear in the TCRdb table, and some are missing; sequencing was by immunoSEQ multiplex PCR. This table holds approximately 1.4 million clones, around 98% found once. Sequenced: naive CD4+ T cells sorted from blood. Stated subset: CD45RA+ positively selected. These receptors originate from a man aged 25-45 years in good health.

The CDR3 sequence is CASSLTGFYGYTF. The CDR3 region has the DNA TGTGCCAGCAGCTTAACAGGTTTTTATGGCTACACCTTC. V usage is TRBV7-2 and J usage is TRBJ1-2; a possible D gene is TRBD1 (5 bases). Trimming took 2 bases from V and 5 from J, leaving 9 bases between them. The CDR3 is 13 amino acids. The germline V gene encodes CDR1 SGHTA and CDR2 FQGNSA.

This chain links TRBV10-3 with TRBJ1-5; unclear D gene. The germline V gene encodes CDR1 ENHRY and CDR2 SYGVKD. The V gene lost 4 bases and the J gene lost 3 bases, with 7 bases spanning the gap. CDR3 size: 13 residues. In DNA form, the CDR3 reads TGTGCCATCAGTGGAGGCTTCAATCAGCCCCAGCATTTT. Its protein product is CAISGGFNQPQHF.

J is TRBJ2-7 and V is TRBV7-8; tentatively, D is TRBD2 (6 bases). The V end was cut by 0 bases, the J end by 5 bases, with 14 bases between. Germline V gene lookup returns CDR1 SGHVS and CDR2 FQNEAQ. This CDR3 comprises 15 residues. The CDR3 spells CASSLALSGLNEQYF. The CDR3 region has the DNA TGTGCCAGCAGCTTAGCCCTATCGGGACTCAACGAGCAGTACTTC.

V gene TRBV23-1 combines with J gene TRBJ2-7; unclear D gene. TRBV23-1 is filed as an ORF, its function uncertain. Trimming shortened V by 1 base and J by 5 bases, and 6 bases separated the two germline ends. The CDR3 has 12 amino acids. The CDR3 sequence: CASSQFSHEQYF. CDR3 in DNA: TGCGCCAGCAGTCAATTTTCCCACGAGCAGTACTTC.

In its sample, this clone was seen once. The chain couples TRBV18 to TRBJ2-7; TRBD2 is a possible D gene (7 bases). Germline V gives CDR1 KGHSH, CDR2 LQKENI. The CDR3 is made up of 16 amino acids. The V gene lost 5 bases and the J gene lost 2 bases, with 19 bases spanning the gap. CDR3: CASSRGGDRVAYEQYF. In DNA, the CDR3 is TGTGCCAGCTCAAGAGGGGGGGACCGGGTCGCCTACGAGCAGTACTTC.

A word on this clone: One end of the junction varies from germline; a read error may be responsible. The chain combines TRBV7-8 with TRBJ2-3, with 7 positions matching TRBD2. There are 17 residues in the CDR3. The germline V gene encodes CDR1 SGHVS and CDR2 FQNEAQ. The CDR3 protein is CASSLGRVAGRAPTVNF. The CDR3 nucleotides read TGTGCCAGCAGCTTAGGTCGAGTAGCGGGTCGGGCTCCCACAGTGAATTTT.

This chain connects TRBV28 to TRBJ1-4; D not certain. Germline V gives CDR1 MDHEN, CDR2 SYDVKM. Between the trimmed V and J ends, which lost 7 bases and 8 bases, there was a span of 8 bases. This CDR3 has 11 amino acids. The CDR3 DNA reads as TGTGCCAGCACGAACCGGGAAAAACTGTTTTTT. Amino acid sequence: CASTNREKLFF.

In this sample, this clone turned up once. The chain recombines TRBV7-8 with TRBJ2-5; D call uncertain. Germline CDR1 is SGHVS and CDR2 is FQNEAQ. The CDR3 loop spans 13 amino acids. The V and J ends lost 3 bases and 9 bases respectively, with 14 bases between them. The CDR3 DNA reads as TGTGCCAGCAGCTTGGGCCACGTTGTGGCCCAGTACTTC. This sequence encodes CASSLGHVVAQYF.

In DNA, the CDR3 is TGTGCCAGCGGGATTCTAGCGGACGCTAATGAAGGGCAGTTCTTC. This gives the protein CASGILADANEGQFF. The genes are TRBV28 and TRBJ2-1; TRBD2 matches at 7 bases. The CDR3 has 15 residues. V shed 8 bases and J 12 bases; nucleotides not matched to a gene: 19. Germline V gene sequence: CDR1 MDHEN, CDR2 SYDVKM.

For this clone: Different DNA sequences within this sample yield the same CDR3. This chain joins TRBV20-1 and TRBJ1-3, with no clear D. CDR1 DFQATT and CDR2 SNEGSKA come from the germline V gene (reference sequence). The V end was cut by 6 bases, the J end by 2 bases, with 5 bases between. This CDR3 has 11 amino acids. This CDR3 reads CSAGTGNTIYF. The CDR3 nucleotides read TGCAGTGCAGGTACTGGAAACACCATATATTTT.

V and J are TRBV9 and TRBJ2-3; D unclear. The CDR3 length is 14 residues. Germline V gene data show CDR1 as SGDLS and CDR2 as YYNGEE. Trimming stripped 0 bases from V and 5 bases from J, with 10 bases between. DNA of the CDR3: TGTGCCAGCAGCGTAGGATGGGTGGGAGATACGCAGTATTTT. Protein: CASSVGWVGDTQYF.

The CDR3 spells CASSPRGTTGAQYF. The DNA for the CDR3 is TGTGCCAGCAGTCCCAGGGGTACCACGGGGGCCCAGTACTTC. V is TRBV28 and J is TRBJ2-5, with D possibly being TRBD1 or TRBD2 (6 bases each). The CDR3 contains 14 residues. Germline loops: CDR1 MDHEN, CDR2 SYDVKM. The V end lost 5 bases, the J end lost 9 bases, and 19 bases lay between the germline ends.

This chain connects TRBV4-1 to TRBJ2-7; D may be TRBD1 (5 bases). Germline lookup yields CDR1 MGHRA and CDR2 YSYEKL. Trimming removed 1 base at V and 0 bases at J, with 10 bases between. The CDR3 totals 15 residues. The CDR3 protein is CASSQADTVSYEQYF. The CDR3 DNA reads as TGCGCCAGCAGCCAAGCGGACACCGTCTCCTACGAGCAGTACTTC.

The V call is TRBV28, the J call TRBJ1-1; 7 bases line up with TRBD1. This CDR3 region has 13 residues. Per germline, CDR1 MDHEN and CDR2 SYDVKM. V shed 4 bases, J shed 11 bases, and the junction held 10 bases outside the gene matches. CDR3 protein: CASSSGQPFLAFF. In DNA form, the CDR3 reads TGTGCCAGCAGTTCGGGACAGCCCTTTTTGGCTTTCTTT. Supplemented by reference TRBV28 and TRBJ1-1, the full variable domain reads DVKVTQSSRYLVKRTGEKVFLECVQDMDHENMFWYRQDPGLGLRLIYFSYDVKMKEKGDIPEGYSVSREKKERFSLILESASTNQTSMYLCASSSGQPFLAFFGQGTRLTVV.

This chain joins TRBV9 and TRBJ2-5; no clear D. The CDR3 totals 11 residues. The germline gives CDR1 SGDLS, CDR2 YYNGEE. The V gene lost 6 bases and the J gene lost 5 bases, with 8 bases spanning the gap. The CDR3 sequence: CASTHLETQYF. The CDR3, as DNA: TGTGCCAGCACCCATTTGGAGACCCAGTACTTC.

In regard to this clone: The same CDR3 also results from other DNA sequences found in this sample. This chain joins TRBV18 and TRBJ1-4; D ambiguous. Germline lookup yields CDR1 KGHSH and CDR2 LQKENI. CDR3 length: 14 residues. V shed 1 base and J shed 0 bases, with 3 bases lying between them. CDR3 sequence (DNA): TGTGCCAGCTCACCACTCGCAACTAATGAAAAACTGTTTTTT. This codes for CASSPLATNEKLFF. Looking up the rest from reference TRBV18 and TRBJ1-4 gives the full variable domain: NAGVMQNPRHLVRRRGQEARLRCSPMKGHSHVYWYRQLPEEGLKFMVYLQKENIIDESGMPKERFSAEFPKEGPSILRIQQVVRGDSAAYFCASSPLATNEKLFFGSGTQLSVL.

The chain uses TRBV5-4 and TRBJ2-5, with a tentative D call TRBD1 (6 bases). The CDR3 length is 15 residues. The V end lost 5 bases, the J end lost 4 bases, and 18 bases lay between the germline ends. Germline CDR1 reads SGHNT; CDR2 reads YYREEE (reference sequence). The CDR3 protein is CASSLPKGEGETQYF. For the CDR3, the DNA is TGTGCCAGCAGTCTCCCTAAGGGGGAAGGAGAGACCCAGTACTTC.

This sequence joins TRBV29-1 and TRBJ2-5; TRBD2 might be the D (6 bases). The CDR3 loop spans 12 amino acids. The germline gives CDR1 SQVTM, CDR2 ANQGSEA. V was clipped by 4 bases and J by 5 bases, with 11 bases between them. CDR3 DNA sequence: TGCAGCGTTGCTACTAGCCTGGAGACCCAGTACTTC. This encodes CSVATSLETQYF.

This chain links TRBV4-1 with TRBJ2-2; D is tentatively TRBD1 or TRBD2 (5 bases each). In germline, CDR1 is MGHRA, CDR2 YSYEKL. Trimming pared 4 bases from V and 6 bases from J, leaving 12 bases between. This CDR3 has 14 residues. The CDR3 loop is CASSRGEFSGELFF. The CDR3, as DNA: TGCGCCAGCAGCCGAGGGGAGTTTTCCGGGGAGCTGTTTTTT.

This chain connects TRBV9 to TRBJ2-1; D call uncertain. With 4 bases removed from V and 0 bases from J, the gap between germline ends came to 14 bases. Germline CDR1 SGDLS, CDR2 YYNGEE. The CDR3 runs to 16 residues. The CDR3 sequence: CASSPSRTNSYNEQFF. CDR3 DNA: TGTGCCAGCAGCCCATCTAGAACCAACTCCTACAATGAGCAGTTCTTC. Based on the CDR3 plus reference TRBV9 and TRBJ2-1, the full variable domain is DSGVTQTPKHLITATGQRVTLRCSPRSGDLSVYWYQQSLDQGLQFLIQYYNGEERAKGNILERFSAQQFPDLHSELNLSSLELGDSALYFCASSPSRTNSYNEQFFGPGTRLTVL.

This rearrangement joins TRBV6-1 to TRBJ2-1; tentatively, D is TRBD2 (5 bases). Trimming left V 8 bases short and J 4 bases short, with 9 bases between. There are 12 residues in the CDR3. The V gene's germline CDR1 is MNHNS and CDR2 SASEGT. The CDR3 protein is CASEGGYNEQFF. The CDR3 bases are TGTGCCAGCGAGGGCGGGTACAATGAGCAGTTCTTC.

V gene TRBV7-9 combines with J gene TRBJ1-4; 9 bases are a match to TRBD1. This CDR3 has 17 amino acids. V lost 6 bases and J lost 4; bases outside the gene matches: 12. The germline V gene has CDR1 SEHNR and CDR2 FQNEAQ (reference sequence). The CDR3 coding sequence is TGTGCCAGCAGTCGCAGACGTGGGACAGGGAATAATGAAAAACTGTTTTTT. Translating it yields CASSRRRGTGNNEKLFF.

This chain links TRBV5-1 with TRBJ2-3; TRBD2 matches at 10 bases. Germline V CDR1 and CDR2: SGHRS, YFSETQ. The CDR3 has 15 residues. V was pared by 3 bases and J by 4 bases, with 5 bases of the junction left unmatched. The CDR3 coding sequence is TGCGCCAGCAGCTCGCTAGCGGGAGTGCCAGATACGCAGTATTTT. Translated: CASSSLAGVPDTQYF.

In the case of this clone: Within the sample, other DNA sequences also encode this same CDR3. V and J are TRBV5-1 and TRBJ2-7, with 12 bases identical to TRBD2. This CDR3 spans 14 amino acids. The J segment lost 6 bases and the V segment lost 0 bases, leaving 1 base of the junction unmatched. Germline V gene sequence: CDR1 SGHRS, CDR2 YFSETQ. CDR3 DNA: TGCGCCAGCAGCTTGGGACTAGCGGGAGTCGAGCAGTACTTC. Translated: CASSLGLAGVEQYF.

The J gene is TRBJ1-4, the V gene TRBV9; D may be TRBD1 (5 bases). V lost 3 bases and J lost 8, with 14 bases in between. CDR3 length equals 14 residues. Germline V gene data show CDR1 as SGDLS and CDR2 as YYNGEE. Here the CDR3 DNA reads TGTGCCAGCAGCGCTCAGGGTCGAGACGAAAAACTGTTTTTT. This translates into CASSAQGRDEKLFF.

This chain uses TRBV6-1 with TRBJ2-3; 8 nucleotides agree with TRBD2. Germline V gene sequence: CDR1 MNHNS, CDR2 SASEGT. This CDR3 is 16 amino acids long. The V and J ends lost 3 bases and 3 bases, in that order; junction bases with no gene match: 8. The CDR3 loop reads CASSELAGWGTDTQYF. CDR3 sequence (DNA): TGTGCCAGCAGTGAGTTAGCGGGATGGGGAACAGATACGCAGTATTTT.

The chain links TRBV28 to TRBJ2-7; no definite D call. V lost 2 bases, J lost 7 bases, and 15 bases lay in between. The CDR3 sequence is 14 residues long. Germline V lookup: CDR1 MDHEN, CDR2 SYDVKM. This CDR3 reads CASSLKDILREQYF. CDR3 nucleotides: TGTGCCAGCAGTTTAAAGGATATCTTGCGAGAGCAGTACTTC. The whole variable domain, remainder taken from reference TRBV28 and TRBJ2-7, is DVKVTQSSRYLVKRTGEKVFLECVQDMDHENMFWYRQDPGLGLRLIYFSYDVKMKEKGDIPEGYSVSREKKERFSLILESASTNQTSMYLCASSLKDILREQYFGPGTRLTVT.

Comments on this clone: Additional DNA sequences in this sample encode the identical CDR3. The CDR3 DNA reads TGTGCCAGCTCACCTCCCAGTAGCACAGATACGCAGTATTTT. Translation: CASSPPSSTDTQYF. The chain couples TRBV18 to TRBJ2-3; no definite D call. Trimming left V 3 bases short and J 0 bases short, with 7 bases between. The CDR3 has 14 amino acids. Germline V lookup: CDR1 KGHSH, CDR2 LQKENI.

This clone has only one observation. V is TRBV25-1 and J is TRBJ2-1; weak D call: TRBD1 (6 bases). The CDR3 is made up of 15 amino acids. The germline V and J ends were trimmed by 7 bases and 7 bases, with 20 bases remaining between them. Germline CDR1 is MGHDK and CDR2 is SYGVNS. DNA of the CDR3: TGTGCCAGCATTCCAACAGGGCTAATATTTAATGAGCAGTTCTTC. This translates into CASIPTGLIFNEQFF.